Sequencing of this T cell receptor (beta chain) was carried out in a study of vaccination and CD4 T cells after COVID-19. Study information: Convalescent donors were composed of six males and four females, of whom two were Hispanic.

The CDR3 consists of 14 residues. V lost 6 bases and J 0 bases, leaving 9 bases between the germline ends. This clonotype was detected only a few times. Its antigen is as yet unknown. Treatment indicated: roughly 10-day PBMC culture with coronavirus spike peptide pools or control peptides (ViraFEST assay). Unexposed donor CD4+ T cells predated the COVID-19 pandemic, collected 2011-2018. Oncomine TCR Beta short-read sequencing was applied to DNA from cultured CD4+ T cells. In TCRdb, the PCR reads were re-called with MiXCR into one record per CDR3 protein. The table has about 1,400 distinct CDR3 sequences, over 10% seen once.

The receptor's source is a human donor in good health. The chain joins TRBV12-3 or TRBV12-4 to TRBJ1-3; D is undetermined. Specimen: CD4+ T cells from blood, cultured in vitro. CDR3 sequence: CASSFISSGNTIYF. The CDR3, as DNA: TGTGCCAGCAGCTTCATCTCCTCTGGAAACACCATATATTTT.